This T cell receptor (beta chain) was observed in a study of PD-1 blockade in classical Hodgkin lymphoma. Whole-study findings and limits: Why the repertoires differ is still unclear, perhaps disease activity or prior therapy. Baseline TCR diversity was reportedly lower in newly diagnosed patients than in healthy donors. It was reported as lower still in relapsed/refractory patients.

Concerning this clone itself: Its antigen is undetermined.

The repertoire was sequenced with immunoSEQ multiplex PCR; TCRdb's copy has only in-frame clones and lacks some. The data hold some 28,000 clones, with 90% to 95% observed a single time. Time point given: newly diagnosed, previously untreated cHL patient sample. The authors used newly diagnosed, untreated classical Hodgkin lymphoma PBMCs as comparison. The sequencing input was peripheral blood mononuclear cells (PBMCs). The clonotype comes from a human donor with classical Hodgkin lymphoma.

In nucleotides, the CDR3 is TGTGCCAGTAGTATACAGACAGGGGGAATAGGCACTGAAGCTTTCTTT. This sequence encodes CASSIQTGGIGTEAFF. This sequence joins TRBV19 and TRBJ1-1; TRBD1 matches at 9 bases. The V and J ends lost 2 bases and 4 bases, in that order; junction bases with no gene match: 8. Germline CDR1 reads LNHDA; CDR2 reads SQIVND (reference sequence). The CDR3 runs 16 residues.